The entry that follows covers one T cell receptor (beta chain) sequence. What it binds is not known. The sample comes from a study of monozygotic twins with inflammatory bowel disease. TCRdb re-called the 5' RACE reads, yielding one record per CDR3 amino acid sequence without DNA. This repertoire includes a few hundred thousand distinct CDR3 sequences. Whole blood served as the source of total RNA, and no T cell sorting took place. The germline V gene has CDR1 SGHRS and CDR2 YFSETQ. The CDR3 runs to 15 residues. Findings and caveats of the study: It was in IBD patients that TCRbeta diversity (inverse Simpson) was lower than in healthy co-twins. Treatment differences in immunosuppression may have added variability to the repertoires of patients. Distinguishing T cell subtypes was not possible.

V usage is TRBV5-1 and J usage is TRBJ2-2. The sequenced sample was blood. The TCR originated in a human donor with ulcerative colitis or Crohn's disease, or a healthy co-twin of an affected twin (not recorded which). The CDR3 reads CASSYGTPQFGELFF.